The 3 T cell receptor beta chains reported below all come from one sample, sequenced in a study of blood T cell repertoires in COVID-19 (dated by TCRdb to about 2020). The library was produced with the immunoSEQ multiplex PCR assay. TCRdb retrieved this table from immuneACCESS and kept in-frame rearrangements only. Not all clones are present; in checked studies, unresolved V genes account for under half, and no reason is known for the remainder. In all, the sample holds about 77,000 clones, and more than 60% of those were seen once. The ten top clones hold approximately 20% of the sample. Sequencing input: peripheral blood. These receptors came from a man aged 60 to 75 with acute or convalescent COVID-19.

This chain connects TRBV30 to TRBJ2-7; perhaps TRBD1 as D (5 bases). CDR1 GTSNPN and CDR2 SVGIG come from the germline V gene (reference sequence). The CDR3 spans 12 residues. Trimming took off 6 bases at V and 2 bases at J, with 11 bases between the two ends. The CDR3 spells CACSKGPYEQYF. The CDR3 coding sequence is TGTGCCTGTTCAAAGGGGCCCTACGAGCAGTACTTC.

This rearrangement joins TRBV9 to TRBJ1-1, with 7 bases that match TRBD1. J gave up 0 bases and V 4 bases, and 9 bases lay outside the gene matches. The CDR3 covers 16 residues. Germline lookup yields CDR1 SGDLS and CDR2 YYNGEE. The CDR3 nucleotides read TGTGCCAGCAGCCTCCTGACAGGGCTGGTGAACACTGAAGCTTTCTTT. This gives the protein CASSLLTGLVNTEAFF. Full variable domain (rest looked up from reference TRBV9 and TRBJ1-1): DSGVTQTPKHLITATGQRVTLRCSPRSGDLSVYWYQQSLDQGLQFLIQYYNGEERAKGNILERFSAQQFPDLHSELNLSSLELGDSALYFCASSLLTGLVNTEAFFGQGTRLTVV.

This chain links TRBV3-1 (or the pseudogene TRBV3-2) with TRBJ2-5; 9 bases agree with TRBD2. The CDR3 extends over 15 amino acids. With V trimmed by 0 bases and J by 4 bases, 3 bases remained unmatched. Germline loops: CDR1 LGHDT, CDR2 YNNKEL (reference sequence). CDR3 nucleotides: TGTGCCAGCAGCCAAGAGCGGGGGGGCGCAGAGACCCAGTACTTC. It yields the protein CASSQERGGAETQYF.